This T cell receptor beta chain originates from a study of cytomegalovirus exposure and HLA in healthy donors. Whole-study context: Out of 300 to 500 genotyped donors, about 76% belonged to the Caucasian-associated ancestry cluster. Whole-study results and caveats: In terms of immune exposure information, only CMV serostatus was available. Rare TCR sequences predominated, though certain public TCRs were found in many donors.

Comment on this clone: What it binds is not known. In the same sample, other DNA sequences code for this CDR3.

It was healthy bone marrow donors who served as donors. Per germline, CDR1 MNHNS and CDR2 SASEGT. The CDR3 runs 15 residues. Trimming took 1 base from V and 2 from J, leaving 9 bases between them. Primers for the PCR totalled 60 Vbeta and 13 Jbeta. Clones were sequenced by immunoSEQ multiplex PCR, and TCRdb holds only the in-frame ones, with some missing. The data show some 120,000 clones, around 70% seen once. The chain links TRBV6-1 to TRBJ1-5; D not resolved. This receptor was taken from a man aged 35-49 years in good health and CMV-seropositive. The sequencing sample was made of PBMCs. CDR3: CASSEGGRGNQPQHF. CDR3 sequence (DNA): TGTGCCAGCAGTGAAGGAGGGCGAGGCAATCAGCCCCAGCATTTT.